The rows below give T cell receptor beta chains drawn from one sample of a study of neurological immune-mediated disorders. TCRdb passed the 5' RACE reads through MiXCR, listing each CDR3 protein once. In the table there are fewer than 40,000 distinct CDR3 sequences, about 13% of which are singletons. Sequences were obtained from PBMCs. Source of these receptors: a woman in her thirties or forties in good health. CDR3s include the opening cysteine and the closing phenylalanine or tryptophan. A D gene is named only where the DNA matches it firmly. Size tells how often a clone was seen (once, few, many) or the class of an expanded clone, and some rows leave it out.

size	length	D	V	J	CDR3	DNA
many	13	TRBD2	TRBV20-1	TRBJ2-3	CSGTSGSPDTQYF	TGCAGTGGGACGAGCGGGAGTCCAGATACGCAGTATTTT
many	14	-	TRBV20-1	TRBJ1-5	CSASYGQNNQPQHF	TGCAGTGCTAGTTATGGACAGAACAATCAGCCCCAGCATTTT
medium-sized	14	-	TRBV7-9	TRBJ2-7	CASSFDIPPYEQYF	TGTGCCAGCAGCTTCGATATACCCCCCTACGAGCAGTACTTC
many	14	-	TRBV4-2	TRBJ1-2	CASSQDRQIYGYTF	TGTGCCAGCAGCCAAGACAGGCAAATCTATGGCTACACCTTC
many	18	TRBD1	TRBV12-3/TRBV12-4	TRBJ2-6	CASSFRTGVSSGANVLTF	TGTGCCAGCAGTTTCCGGACAGGGGTTAGCTCTGGGGCCAACGTCCTGACTTTC
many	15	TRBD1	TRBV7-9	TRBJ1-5	CASSRGQGGNQPQHF	TGTGCCAGCAGCCGGGGGCAGGGGGGCAATCAGCCCCAGCATTTT
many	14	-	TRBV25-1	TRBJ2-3	CASQPWGGTDTQYF	TGTGCCAGTCAACCTTGGGGGGGCACAGATACGCAGTATTTT
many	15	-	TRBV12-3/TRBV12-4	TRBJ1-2	CASSLSGGSNYGYTF	TGTGCCAGCAGTTTGTCGGGGGGTTCTAACTATGGCTACACCTTC
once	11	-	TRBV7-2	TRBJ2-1	CASSRVNEQFF	TGTGCCAGCAGCAGGGTAAATGAGCAGTTCTTC
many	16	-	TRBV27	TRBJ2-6	CASSPQPLSGANVLTF	TGTGCCAGCAGCCCCCAGCCTCTCTCTGGGGCCAACGTCCTGACTTTC
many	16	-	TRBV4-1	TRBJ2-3	CASSQRSGGTPDTQYF	TGCGCCAGCAGCCAACGGTCCGGGGGTACCCCAGATACGCAGTATTTT
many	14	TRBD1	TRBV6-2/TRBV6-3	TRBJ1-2	CASSHHTGDRGYTF	TGTGCCAGCAGTCACCATACAGGGGATCGTGGCTACACCTTC
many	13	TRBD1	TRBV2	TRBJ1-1	CASSDGQGARAFF	TGTGCCAGCAGTGATGGGCAGGGGGCGCGGGCTTTCTTT
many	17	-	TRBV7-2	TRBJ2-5	CASSQVWGRGFGETQYF	TGTGCCAGCAGCCAAGTCTGGGGGCGAGGGTTTGGTGAGACCCAGTACTTC
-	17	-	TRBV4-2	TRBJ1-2	CASSQASGQTLNYGYTF	TGTGCCAGCAGCCAAGCCTCCGGACAGACTCTTAACTATGGCTACACCTTC
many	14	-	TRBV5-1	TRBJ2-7	CASSLGQLSYEQYF	TGCGCCAGCAGCTTGGGACAGCTCTCCTACGAGCAGTACTTC
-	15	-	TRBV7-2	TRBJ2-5	CASSLVGPSGGTQYF	TGTGCCAGTAGCTTAGTCGGCCCCTCCGGGGGGACCCAGTACTTC
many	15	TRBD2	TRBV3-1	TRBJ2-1	CASSPGGLAGNEQFF	TGTGCCAGCAGCCCGGGGGGACTAGCGGGCAATGAGCAGTTCTTC
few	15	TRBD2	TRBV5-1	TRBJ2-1	CASSLVYGGNNEQFF	TGCGCCAGCAGCTTGGTCTACGGGGGGAACAATGAGCAGTTCTTC
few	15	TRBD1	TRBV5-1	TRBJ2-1	CASSFGQGYVNEQFF	TGCGCCAGCAGCTTTGGACAGGGCTATGTTAATGAGCAGTTCTTC
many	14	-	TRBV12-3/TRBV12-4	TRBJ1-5	CASSQQGSNQPQHF	TGTGCCAGCAGCCAACAGGGATCGAATCAGCCCCAGCATTTT
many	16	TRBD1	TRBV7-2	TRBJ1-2	CASSTLDRAGGYGYTF	TGTGCCAGCAGCACCCTGGACAGGGCGGGGGGCTATGGCTACACCTTC
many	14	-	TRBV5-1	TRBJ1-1	CASSLAPGGTEAFF	TGCGCCAGCAGCTTGGCGCCCGGGGGCACTGAAGCTTTCTTT
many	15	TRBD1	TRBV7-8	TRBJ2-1	CASSFGGTAGGEQFF	TGTGCCAGCAGCTTTGGTGGGACAGCCGGCGGAGAGCAGTTCTTC
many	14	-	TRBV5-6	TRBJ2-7	CASRSRGRTYEQYF	TGTGCCAGCAGGTCCAGGGGACGTACCTACGAGCAGTACTTC
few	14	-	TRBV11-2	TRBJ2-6	CASSPNTGANVLTF	TGTGCCAGCAGCCCTAACACTGGGGCCAACGTCCTGACTTTC
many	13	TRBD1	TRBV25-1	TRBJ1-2	CASGTGVSYGYTF	TGTGCCAGCGGGACAGGGGTTTCCTATGGCTACACCTTC
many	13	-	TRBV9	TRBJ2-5	CASSPGRRETQYF	TGTGCCAGCAGCCCCGGCAGAAGGGAGACCCAGTACTTC
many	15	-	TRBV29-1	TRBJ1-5	CSVVTGAIGNQPQHF	TGCAGCGTTGTGACGGGGGCAATTGGCAATCAGCCCCAGCATTTT
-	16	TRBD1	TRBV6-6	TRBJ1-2	CASRSEGYRGIGGYTF	TGTGCCAGCAGGAGCGAGGGTTACAGGGGTATCGGAGGCTACACCTTC
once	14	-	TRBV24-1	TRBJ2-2	CATGATEHTGELFF	TGTGCCACCGGAGCAACAGAGCACACCGGGGAGCTGTTTTTT
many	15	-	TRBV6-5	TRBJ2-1	CASSPSLAGGNEQFF	TGTGCCAGCAGTCCTTCGCTAGCTGGGGGCAATGAGCAGTTCTTC
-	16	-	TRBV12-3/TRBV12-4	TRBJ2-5	CASSLNKGRLGETQYF	TGTGCCAGCAGTTTAAACAAGGGGCGGTTGGGAGAGACACAGTACTTC
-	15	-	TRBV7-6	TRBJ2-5	CASGDIGGAGETQYF	TGTGCCAGCGGGGATATTGGGGGGGCCGGGGAGACCCAGTACTTC
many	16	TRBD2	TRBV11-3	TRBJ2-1	CASSPGLAGGYNEQFF	TGTGCCAGCAGCCCGGGACTAGCGGGGGGCTACAATGAGCAGTTCTTC
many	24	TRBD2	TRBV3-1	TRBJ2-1	CASSQTLFPRLAGDGGGSYNEQFF	TGTGCCAGCAGCCAAACTTTATTCCCCCGACTAGCGGGAGATGGGGGGGGGTCCTACAATGAGCAGTTCTTC
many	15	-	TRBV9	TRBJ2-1	CASSPWGVAYNEQFF	TGTGCCAGCAGCCCGTGGGGGGTCGCCTACAATGAGCAGTTCTTC
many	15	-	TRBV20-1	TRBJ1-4	CSAGEPRGANEKLFF	TGCAGTGCTGGAGAGCCAAGGGGAGCTAATGAAAAACTGTTTTTT
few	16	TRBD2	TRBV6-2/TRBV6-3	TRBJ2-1	CASSGFPGLARNEQFF	TGTGCCAGCAGTGGATTCCCGGGACTAGCGAGAAATGAGCAGTTCTTC
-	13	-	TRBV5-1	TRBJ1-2	CASSPSEAYGYTF	TGCGCCAGCAGCCCCAGTGAGGCCTATGGCTACACCTTC
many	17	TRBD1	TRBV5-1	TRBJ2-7	CASSFIPGQGTTYEQYF	TGCGCCAGCAGCTTTATTCCTGGACAGGGGACTACCTACGAGCAGTACTTC
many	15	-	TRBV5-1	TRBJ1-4	CASSLGVGRGEKLFF	TGCGCCAGCAGCTTGGGTGTCGGCCGGGGGGAAAAACTGTTTTTT
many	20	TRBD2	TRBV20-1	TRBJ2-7	CSARAPSGTSGKKLTYEQYF	TGCAGTGCTAGAGCCCCCTCAGGGACTAGCGGGAAAAAGCTTACCTACGAGCAGTACTTC
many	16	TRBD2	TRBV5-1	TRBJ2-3	CASSLVLAGSTDTQYF	TGCGCCAGCAGCTTGGTTTTAGCGGGATCCACAGATACGCAGTATTTT
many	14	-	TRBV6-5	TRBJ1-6	CASTRDADNSPLHF	TGTGCCAGCACACGGGACGCCGACAATTCACCCCTCCACTTT
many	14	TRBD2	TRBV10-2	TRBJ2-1	CASSAGTSYNEQFF	TGCGCCAGCAGTGCCGGGACTAGCTACAATGAGCAGTTCTTC
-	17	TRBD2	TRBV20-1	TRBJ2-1	CSATNLACGGVHHEQFF	TGCAGTGCTACAAACCTAGCATGCGGGGGGGTTCACCATGAGCAGTTCTTC
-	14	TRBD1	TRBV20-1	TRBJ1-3	CSARRGPRGNTIYF	TGCAGTGCTAGAAGGGGGCCGCGCGGGAACACCATATATTTT
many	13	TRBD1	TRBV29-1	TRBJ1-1	CSVPDWTGLPAFF	TGCAGCGTTCCTGATTGGACAGGGCTTCCTGCTTTCTTT
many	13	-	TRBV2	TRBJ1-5	CASSVAVPGPQHF	TGTGCCAGCAGTGTGGCAGTCCCTGGGCCCCAGCATTTT
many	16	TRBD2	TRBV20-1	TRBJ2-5	CSAELAGGPVKETQYF	TGCAGTGCAGAACTAGCGGGGGGGCCGGTGAAAGAGACCCAGTACTTC
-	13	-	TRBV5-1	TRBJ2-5	CATSPGAWETLYF	TGCGCCACGTCTCCGGGGGCGTGGGAGACCCTGTACTTC
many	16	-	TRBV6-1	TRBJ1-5	CASSENRLSSNQPQHF	TGTGCCAGCAGTGAAAACCGTCTTAGTAGCAATCAGCCCCAGCATTTT
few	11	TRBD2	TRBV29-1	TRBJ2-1	CSVGTSGEQFF	TGCAGCGTTGGAACTAGCGGCGAGCAGTTCTTC
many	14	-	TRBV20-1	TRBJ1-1	CSAGRLPPNTEAFF	TGCAGTGCCGGCCGTCTTCCCCCGAACACTGAAGCTTTCTTT